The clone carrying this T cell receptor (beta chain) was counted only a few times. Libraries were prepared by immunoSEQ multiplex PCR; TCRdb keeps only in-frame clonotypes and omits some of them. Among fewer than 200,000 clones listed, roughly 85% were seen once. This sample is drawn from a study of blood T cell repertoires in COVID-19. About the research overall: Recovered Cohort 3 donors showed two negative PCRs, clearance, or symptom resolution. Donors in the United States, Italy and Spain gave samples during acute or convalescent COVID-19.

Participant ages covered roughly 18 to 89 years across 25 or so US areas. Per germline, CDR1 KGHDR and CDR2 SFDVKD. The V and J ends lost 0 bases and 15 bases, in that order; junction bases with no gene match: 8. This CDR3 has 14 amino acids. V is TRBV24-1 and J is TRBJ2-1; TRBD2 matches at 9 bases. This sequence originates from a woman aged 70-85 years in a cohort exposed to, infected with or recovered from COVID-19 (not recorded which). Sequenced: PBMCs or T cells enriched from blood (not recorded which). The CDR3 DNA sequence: TGTGCCACCAGTGATTTGGAGGCGGGAGGGCCAGTGTTCTTC. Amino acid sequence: CATSDLEAGGPVFF.